A single TCR beta chain is shown here with its context. Its cognate antigen is unknown. This sample also contains other DNA sequences that code for the same CDR3. The V end lost 5 bases, the J end lost 3 bases, and 10 bases lay between the germline ends. Germline V gene sequence: CDR1 SGHDT, CDR2 YYEEEE. The CDR3 has 13 residues. This entry belongs to a study of cytomegalovirus exposure and HLA in healthy donors. Study-wide background: For the 300 to 400 genotyped donors, roughly 80% fell within the Caucasian-associated ancestry cluster.

The PCR was carried out with 60 Vbeta primers and 13 Jbeta primers. Sequencing used immunoSEQ multiplex PCR; TCRdb keeps in-frame clones, though not all of them. The sample lists around 60,000 clones, roughly 74% seen once, with approximately 24% in the top ten. General study findings and limits: Productive rates of about 87% or about 30% were seen for most TCR beta V segments in an earlier analysis. The authors reported that TCR beta sequences could predict HLA-A and HLA-B alleles. These predictions were accurate for most subjects in the first cohort.

Participants comprised healthy donors of bone marrow. The clonotype was recovered from a woman between 35 and 50 years old in good health and CMV-seropositive. The chain couples TRBV5-6 to TRBJ2-3, with D maybe TRBD2 (5 bases). The sequencing input was PBMCs. The CDR3 sequence: CASSLAGTDTQYF. The CDR3 nucleotides read TGTGCCAGCAGTCTCGCGGGTACAGATACGCAGTATTTT.